Shown below are 3 T cell receptor beta chains from a single sample sequenced in a study of identical twins. Each CDR3 protein is one row after TCRdb ran MiXCR on the 5' RACE reads. The sample consists of a few hundred thousand distinct CDR3 sequences, 6.5% of them appearing once. The same data also contributed to another study, on T cells expressing NK-cell markers.

Sequenced input: CD8+ T cells sorted from blood. These TCRs come from a woman aged 18-35 years in good health.

J is TRBJ1-1 and V is TRBV29-1; tentatively, D is TRBD1 (6 bases). CDR1 and CDR2 (germline): SQVTM, ANQGSEA. CDR3 size: 12 residues. V gave up 3 bases and J gave up 7 bases, with 12 bases separating them. The CDR3 protein is CSVDGGAVEAFF. The DNA for the CDR3 is TGCAGCGTTGATGGGGGGGCGGTTGAAGCTTTCTTT.

This clonotype was observed a handful of times. The chain couples TRBV7-6 to TRBJ1-1; D call uncertain. V lost 0 bases and J lost 5, with 10 bases in between. The CDR3 is made up of 14 amino acids. Germline V CDR1 and CDR2: SGHVS, FNYEAQ. The CDR3 is CASSLAGFRTEAFF. The CDR3 DNA reads TGTGCCAGCAGCTTAGCAGGCTTTCGGACTGAAGCTTTCTTT.

This clonotype was detected a few times. This chain joins TRBV29-1 and TRBJ1-1, with D hard to call. This CDR3 is 10 amino acids long. The V gene lost 6 bases and the J gene lost 2 bases, with 4 bases spanning the gap. CDR1 and CDR2 from the germline V gene are SQVTM and ANQGSEA. The CDR3: CSVYNTEAFF. The CDR3 DNA reads as TGCAGCGTGTACAACACTGAAGCTTTCTTT. Full variable domain (missing parts from reference TRBV29-1 and TRBJ1-1): SAVISQKPSRDICQRGTSLTIQCQVDSQVTMMFWYRQQPGQSLTLIATANQGSEATYESGFVIDKFPISRPNLTFSTLTVSNMSPEDSSIYLCSVYNTEAFFGQGTRLTVV.